This is a list of T cell receptor beta chains from one sample in a study of shared T cell receptors in the human thymus. Using immunoSEQ multiplex PCR, the repertoire was profiled, and TCRdb retains in-frame clones only, with some absent. Among more than 550,000 clones listed, 80% to 90% were seen once. In addition, the sample was reused for a study of human thymus T cells.

Material: thymocytes. The source is a girl less than two years old with a congenital heart defect. Each CDR3 is given with its conserved first and last residue. A D gene is named only where the DNA matches it firmly. Rows may omit the clone size; those that give it use once, few, many or a size class.

v_call	j_call	clone_size	d_call	cdr3_nt	cdr3_aa
TRBV6-1	TRBJ1-1	few	TRBD1	TGTGCCAGCAGTGAGGGGGACAGGGTAGGTACTGAAGCTTTCTTT	CASSEGDRVGTEAFF
TRBV27	TRBJ2-7	NA	TRBD1	TGTGCCAGCAGTATAGCCCCGGGACAGGACCCCTACGAGCAGTACTTC	CASSIAPGQDPYEQYF
TRBV5-4	TRBJ1-2	NA	NA	TGTGCCAGCAGCGAATACAGGGTGGGGGACGATGGCTACACCTTC	CASSEYRVGDDGYTF
TRBV10-3	TRBJ2-3	NA	TRBD2	TGTGCCATCAGTGTCCCTAGCGGGGGGGCCCCCACAGATACGCAGTATTTT	CAISVPSGGAPTDTQYF
TRBV6-5	TRBJ2-5	NA	TRBD1	TGTGCCAGCTCAGGGGGTCATCGCCAAGAGACCCAGTACTTC	CASSGGHRQETQYF
TRBV2	TRBJ2-1	NA	NA	TGTGCCAGCGGGAGGCACAGGGGCGCCTACAATGAGCAGTTCTTC	CASGRHRGAYNEQFF
TRBV7-2	TRBJ2-2	NA	NA	TGTGCCAGCAGCTTAGAGGTGGGGGCCCAGAACACCGGGGAGCTGTTTTTT	CASSLEVGAQNTGELFF
TRBV7-6	TRBJ1-2	few	NA	TGTGCCAGCAGCCTCGAGGTTAACTATGGCTACACCTTC	CASSLEVNYGYTF
TRBV9	TRBJ1-2	NA	TRBD1	TGTGCCAGCAGCGTGGGACAGATGAACTATGGCTACACCTTC	CASSVGQMNYGYTF
TRBV12-5	TRBJ2-3	few	TRBD1	TGTGCTAGTGGTTTTGAGGACAGGGGACGCACAGATACGCAGTATTTT	CASGFEDRGRTDTQYF
TRBV13	TRBJ2-3	NA	NA	TGTGCCAGCAGCTTTGAGACCCCGACTAGCACAGATACGCAGTATTTT	CASSFETPTSTDTQYF
TRBV6-1	TRBJ2-7	NA	TRBD1	TGTGCCAGCCAAGGACCCGGGGACAGAGGCCCCGAGCAGTACTTC	CASQGPGDRGPEQYF
TRBV2	TRBJ1-5	NA	TRBD1	TGTGCCAGCAGCCACCGGGACAGGGTTTCTAGCAATCAGCCCCAGCATTTT	CASSHRDRVSSNQPQHF
TRBV2	TRBJ2-5	NA	TRBD2	TGTGCCAGCGGCCCTAGCGGGGGGACATACCAAGAGACCCAGTACTTC	CASGPSGGTYQETQYF
TRBV21-1	TRBJ2-7	NA	NA	TGTGCCAGCAGCCCCCCGGGACACCTAAGCTCCTACGAGCAGTACTTC	CASSPPGHLSSYEQYF